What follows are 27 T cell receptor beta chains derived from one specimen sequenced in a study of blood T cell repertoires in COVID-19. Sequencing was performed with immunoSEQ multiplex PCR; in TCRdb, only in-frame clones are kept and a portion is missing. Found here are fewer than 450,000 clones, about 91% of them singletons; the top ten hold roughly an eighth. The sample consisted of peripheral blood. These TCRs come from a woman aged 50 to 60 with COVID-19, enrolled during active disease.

Here the CDR3 reads CASSDRQGAGYEQYF. CDR3 bases: TGTGCCAGCAGTGATCGACAGGGGGCAGGATACGAGCAGTACTTC. The chain couples TRBV6-1 to TRBJ2-7, with 10 bases fitting TRBD1. The trim removed 3 bases at V and 4 bases at J, leaving 6 bases unmatched. Germline loops: CDR1 MNHNS, CDR2 SASEGT. CDR3 size: 15 residues.

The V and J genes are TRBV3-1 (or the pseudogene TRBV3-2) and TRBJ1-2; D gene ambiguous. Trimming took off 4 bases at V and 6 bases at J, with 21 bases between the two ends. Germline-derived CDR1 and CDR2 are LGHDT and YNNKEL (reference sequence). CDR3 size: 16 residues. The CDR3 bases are TGTGCCAGCAGCCTCACGTCCCGCGAACCTGCTAATGGCTACACCTTC. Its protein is CASSLTSREPANGYTF.

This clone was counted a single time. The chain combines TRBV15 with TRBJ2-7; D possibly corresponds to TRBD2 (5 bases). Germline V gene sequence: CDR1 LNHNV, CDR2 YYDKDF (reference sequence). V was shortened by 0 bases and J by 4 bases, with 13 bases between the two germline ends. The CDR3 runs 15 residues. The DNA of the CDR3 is TGTGCCACCAGCAGAGATGGAGAATGGAGGTACGAGCAGTACTTC. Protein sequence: CATSRDGEWRYEQYF. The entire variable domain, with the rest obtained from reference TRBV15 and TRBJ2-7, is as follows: DAMVIQNPRYQVTQFGKPVTLSCSQTLNHNVMYWYQQKSSQAPKLLFHYYDKDFNNEADTPDNFQSRRPNTSFCFLDIRSPGLGDTAMYLCATSRDGEWRYEQYFGPGTRLTVT.

CDR3 region: CASSPAGGAVYNEQFF. The DNA for the CDR3 is TGTGCCAGCAGCCCCGCGGGAGGGGCTGTTTACAATGAGCAGTTCTTC. The chain couples TRBV5-4 to TRBJ2-1; TRBD2 matches 9 bases. The germline V gene encodes CDR1 SGHNT and CDR2 YYREEE (reference sequence). The trim removed 4 bases at V and 4 bases at J, leaving 9 bases unmatched. CDR3 length: 16 residues.

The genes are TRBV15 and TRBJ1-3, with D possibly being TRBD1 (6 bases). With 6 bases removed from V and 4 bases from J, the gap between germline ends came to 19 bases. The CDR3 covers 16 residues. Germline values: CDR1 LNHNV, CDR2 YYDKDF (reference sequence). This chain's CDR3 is CATSTLDRLSGNTIYF. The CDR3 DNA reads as TGTGCCACCAGTACCCTCGACAGGCTTTCAGGAAACACCATATATTTT. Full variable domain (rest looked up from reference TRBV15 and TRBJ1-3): DAMVIQNPRYQVTQFGKPVTLSCSQTLNHNVMYWYQQKSSQAPKLLFHYYDKDFNNEADTPDNFQSRRPNTSFCFLDIRSPGLGDTAMYLCATSTLDRLSGNTIYFGEGSWLTVV.

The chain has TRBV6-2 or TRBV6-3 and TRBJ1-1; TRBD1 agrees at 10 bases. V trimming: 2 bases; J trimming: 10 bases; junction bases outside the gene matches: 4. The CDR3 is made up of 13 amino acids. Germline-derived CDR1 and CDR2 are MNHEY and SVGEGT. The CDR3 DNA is TGTGCCAGCAGTTACGGGACAGGGGTAGGAGCTTTCTTT. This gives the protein CASSYGTGVGAFF.

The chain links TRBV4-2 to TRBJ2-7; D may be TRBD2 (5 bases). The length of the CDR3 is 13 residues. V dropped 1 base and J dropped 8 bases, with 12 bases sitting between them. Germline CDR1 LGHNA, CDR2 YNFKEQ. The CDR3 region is CASSQVTTEKQYF. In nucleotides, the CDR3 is TGTGCCAGCAGCCAAGTGACTACGGAGAAGCAGTACTTC.

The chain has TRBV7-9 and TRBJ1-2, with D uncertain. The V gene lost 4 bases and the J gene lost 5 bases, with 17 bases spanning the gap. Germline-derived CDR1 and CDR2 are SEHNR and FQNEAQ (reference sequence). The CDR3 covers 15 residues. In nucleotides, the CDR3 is TGTGCCAGCAGCTCCCCCGGCGGGTTTAGTTATGGCTACACCTTC. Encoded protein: CASSSPGGFSYGYTF.

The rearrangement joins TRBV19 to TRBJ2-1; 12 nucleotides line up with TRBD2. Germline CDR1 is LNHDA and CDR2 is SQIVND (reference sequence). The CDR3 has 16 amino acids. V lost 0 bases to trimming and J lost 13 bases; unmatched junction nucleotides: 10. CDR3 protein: CASSIDPSGGAALQFF. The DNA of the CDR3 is TGTGCCAGTAGTATAGACCCTAGCGGGGGGGCCGCCCTACAGTTCTTC.

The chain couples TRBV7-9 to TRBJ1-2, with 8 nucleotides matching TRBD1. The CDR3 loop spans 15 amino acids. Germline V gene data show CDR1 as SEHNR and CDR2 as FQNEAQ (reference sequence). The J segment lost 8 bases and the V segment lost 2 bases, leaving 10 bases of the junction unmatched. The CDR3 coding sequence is TGTGCCAGCAGCTTAACCATGGGACAGGCGACGGGCTACACCTTC. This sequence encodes CASSLTMGQATGYTF.

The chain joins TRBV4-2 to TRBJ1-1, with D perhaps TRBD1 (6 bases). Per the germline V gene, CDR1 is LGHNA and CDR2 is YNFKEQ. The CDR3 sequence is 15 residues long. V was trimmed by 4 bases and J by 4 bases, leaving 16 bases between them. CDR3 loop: CASSPAQGLGTEAFF. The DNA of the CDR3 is TGTGCCAGCAGCCCAGCACAGGGATTAGGCACTGAAGCTTTCTTT.

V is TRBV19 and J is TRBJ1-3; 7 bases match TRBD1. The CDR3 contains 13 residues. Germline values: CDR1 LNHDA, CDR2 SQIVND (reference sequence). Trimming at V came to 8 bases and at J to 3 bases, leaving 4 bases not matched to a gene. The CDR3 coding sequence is TGTGCCAGTCAACAGGGGATTGGAAACACCATATATTTT. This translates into CASQQGIGNTIYF.

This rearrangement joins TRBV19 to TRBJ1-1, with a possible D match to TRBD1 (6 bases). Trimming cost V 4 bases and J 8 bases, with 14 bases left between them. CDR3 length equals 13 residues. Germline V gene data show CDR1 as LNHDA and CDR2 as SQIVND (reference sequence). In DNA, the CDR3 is TGTGCCAGTAGTAAACAGGGAGTACAGGAAGCTTTCTTT. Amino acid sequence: CASSKQGVQEAFF.

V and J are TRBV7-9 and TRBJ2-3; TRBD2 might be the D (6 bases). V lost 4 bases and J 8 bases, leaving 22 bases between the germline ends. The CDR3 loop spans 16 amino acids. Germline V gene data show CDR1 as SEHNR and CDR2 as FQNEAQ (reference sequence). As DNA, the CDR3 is TGTGCCAGCAGCTCAACCCTGAGAGACCTGGGAGGTACGCAGTATTTT. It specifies CASSSTLRDLGGTQYF.

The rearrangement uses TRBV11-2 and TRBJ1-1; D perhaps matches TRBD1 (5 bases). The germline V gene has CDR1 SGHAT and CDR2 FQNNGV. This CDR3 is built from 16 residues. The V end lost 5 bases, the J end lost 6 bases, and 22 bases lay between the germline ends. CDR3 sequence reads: CASSVIRAGRISEAFF. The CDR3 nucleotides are TGTGCCAGCAGCGTCATTCGGGCAGGGAGGATATCTGAAGCTTTCTTT.

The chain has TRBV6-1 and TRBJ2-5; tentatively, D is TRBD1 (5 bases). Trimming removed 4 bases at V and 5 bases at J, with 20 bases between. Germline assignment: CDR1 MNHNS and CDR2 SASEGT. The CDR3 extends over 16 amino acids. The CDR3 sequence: CASSVQGHNAAETQYF. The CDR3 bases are TGTGCCAGCAGTGTCCAGGGCCATAATGCCGCGGAGACCCAGTACTTC.

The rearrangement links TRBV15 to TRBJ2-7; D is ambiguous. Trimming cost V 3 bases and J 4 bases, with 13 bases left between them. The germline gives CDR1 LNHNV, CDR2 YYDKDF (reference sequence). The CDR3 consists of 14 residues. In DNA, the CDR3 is TGTGCCACCAGCAGGGAACAGCCCCGGTACGAGCAGTACTTC. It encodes CATSREQPRYEQYF.

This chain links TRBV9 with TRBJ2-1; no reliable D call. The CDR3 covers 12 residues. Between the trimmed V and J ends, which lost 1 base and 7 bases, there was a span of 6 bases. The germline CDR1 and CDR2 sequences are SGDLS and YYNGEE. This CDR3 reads CASSVTRNEQFF. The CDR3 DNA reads TGTGCCAGCAGCGTAACTCGAAATGAGCAGTTCTTC.

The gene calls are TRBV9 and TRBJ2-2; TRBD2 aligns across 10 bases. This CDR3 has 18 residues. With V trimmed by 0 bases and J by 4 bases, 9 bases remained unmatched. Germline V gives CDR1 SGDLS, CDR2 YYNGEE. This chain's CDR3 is CASSVEGAGGLGTGELFF. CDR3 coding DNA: TGTGCCAGCAGCGTAGAAGGAGCGGGGGGGCTGGGCACCGGGGAGCTGTTTTTT.

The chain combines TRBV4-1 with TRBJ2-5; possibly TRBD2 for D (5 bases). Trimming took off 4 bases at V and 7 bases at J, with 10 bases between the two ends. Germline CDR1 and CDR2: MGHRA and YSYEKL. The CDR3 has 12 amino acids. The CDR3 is CASSLVEGTQYF. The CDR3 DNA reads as TGCGCCAGCAGCCTGGTTGAGGGGACCCAGTACTTC.

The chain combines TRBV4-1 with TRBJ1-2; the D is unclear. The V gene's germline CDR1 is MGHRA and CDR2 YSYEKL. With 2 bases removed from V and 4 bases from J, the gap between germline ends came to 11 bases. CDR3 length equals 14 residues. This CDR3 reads CASSQHRDTYGYTF. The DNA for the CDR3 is TGCGCCAGCAGCCAACACCGAGACACCTATGGCTACACCTTC.

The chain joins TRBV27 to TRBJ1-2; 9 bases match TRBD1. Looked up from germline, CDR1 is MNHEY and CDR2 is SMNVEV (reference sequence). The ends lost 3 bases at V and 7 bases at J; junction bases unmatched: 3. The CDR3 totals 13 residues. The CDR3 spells CASSFRQGVGYTF. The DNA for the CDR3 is TGTGCCAGCAGTTTCCGACAGGGGGTTGGCTACACCTTC.

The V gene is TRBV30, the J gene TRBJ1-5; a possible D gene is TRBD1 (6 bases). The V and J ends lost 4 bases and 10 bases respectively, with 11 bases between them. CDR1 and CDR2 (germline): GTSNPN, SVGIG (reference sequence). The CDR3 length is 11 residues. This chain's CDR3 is CAWTRGGPQHF. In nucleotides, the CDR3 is TGTGCCTGGACGCGAGGGGGACCCCAGCATTTT.

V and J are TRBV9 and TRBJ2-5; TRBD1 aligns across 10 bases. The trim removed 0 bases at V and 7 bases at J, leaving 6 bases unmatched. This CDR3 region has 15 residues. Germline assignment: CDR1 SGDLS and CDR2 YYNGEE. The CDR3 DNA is TGTGCCAGCAGCGTAGGGACAGGGGGGTCGGGGACCCAGTACTTC. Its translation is CASSVGTGGSGTQYF.

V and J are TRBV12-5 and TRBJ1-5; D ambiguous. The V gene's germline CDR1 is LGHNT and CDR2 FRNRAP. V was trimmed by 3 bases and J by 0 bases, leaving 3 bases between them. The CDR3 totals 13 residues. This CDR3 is CASGFYSNQPQHF. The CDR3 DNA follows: TGTGCTAGTGGTTTTTATAGCAATCAGCCCCAGCATTTT.

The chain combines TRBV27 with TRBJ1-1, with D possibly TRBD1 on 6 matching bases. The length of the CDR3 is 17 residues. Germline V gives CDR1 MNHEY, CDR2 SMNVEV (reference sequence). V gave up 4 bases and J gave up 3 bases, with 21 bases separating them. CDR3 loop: CASSYSGHSLLDTEAFF. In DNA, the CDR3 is TGTGCCAGCAGTTACTCGGGACACTCACTGTTGGACACTGAAGCTTTCTTT.

The CDR3 DNA is TGTGCCAGCAGTTACTTGTCGGCTAGCGGGGACAATTACGAGCAGTACTTC. Translated: CASSYLSASGDNYEQYF. The chain is built from TRBV6-2 or TRBV6-3 and TRBJ2-7; 9 bases line up with TRBD2. The V gene end was trimmed by 1 base and the J gene end by 4 bases; junction bases not matched to a gene: 11. The germline V gene has CDR1 MNHEY and CDR2 SVGEGT. The CDR3 totals 17 residues.